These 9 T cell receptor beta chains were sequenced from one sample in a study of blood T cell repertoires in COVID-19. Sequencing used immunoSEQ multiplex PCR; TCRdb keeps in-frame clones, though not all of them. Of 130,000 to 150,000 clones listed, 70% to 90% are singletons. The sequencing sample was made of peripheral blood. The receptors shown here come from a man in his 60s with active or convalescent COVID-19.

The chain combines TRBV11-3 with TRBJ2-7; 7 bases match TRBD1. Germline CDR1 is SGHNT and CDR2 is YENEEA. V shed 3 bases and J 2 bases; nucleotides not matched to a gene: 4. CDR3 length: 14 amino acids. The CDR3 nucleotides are TGTGCCAGCAGCTTCACAGGGGATCCCTACGAGCAGTACTTC. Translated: CASSFTGDPYEQYF.

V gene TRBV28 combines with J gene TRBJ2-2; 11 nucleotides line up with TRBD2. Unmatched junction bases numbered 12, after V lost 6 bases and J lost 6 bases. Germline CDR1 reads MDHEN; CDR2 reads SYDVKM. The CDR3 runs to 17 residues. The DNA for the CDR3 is TGTGCCAGCAGCCTTATTTATAGCGGGAGGGCCCCCGGGGAGCTGTTTTTT. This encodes CASSLIYSGRAPGELFF.

DNA for the CDR3: TGTGCCAGCAGTTTCACAGGGAACTATGGCTACACCTTC. Translation gives CASSFTGNYGYTF. The V gene is TRBV12-3 or TRBV12-4, the J gene TRBJ1-2; tentative D call: TRBD1 (6 bases). The V gene lost 3 bases and the J gene lost 2 bases, with 7 bases spanning the gap. This CDR3 spans 13 amino acids.

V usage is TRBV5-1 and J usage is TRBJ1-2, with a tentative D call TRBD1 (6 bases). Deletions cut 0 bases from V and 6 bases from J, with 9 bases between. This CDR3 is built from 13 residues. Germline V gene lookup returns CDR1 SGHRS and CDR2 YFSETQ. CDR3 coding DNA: TGCGCCAGCAGCTTGGGCAGGGGAGATGGCTACACCTTC. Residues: CASSLGRGDGYTF.

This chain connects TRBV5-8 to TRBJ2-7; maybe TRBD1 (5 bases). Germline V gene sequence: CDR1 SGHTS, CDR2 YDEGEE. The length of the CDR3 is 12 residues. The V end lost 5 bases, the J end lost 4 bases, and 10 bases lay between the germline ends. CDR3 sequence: CASSLQGYEQYF. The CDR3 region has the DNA TGTGCCAGCAGTCTCCAGGGTTACGAGCAGTACTTC.

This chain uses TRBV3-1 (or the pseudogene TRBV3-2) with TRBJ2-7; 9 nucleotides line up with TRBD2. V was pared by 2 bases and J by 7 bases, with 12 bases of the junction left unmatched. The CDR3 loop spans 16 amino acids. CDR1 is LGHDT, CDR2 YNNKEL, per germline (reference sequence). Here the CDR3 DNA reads TGTGCCAGCAGCCAACCGCGGCTAGCGGGACGGGGAGAGCAGTACTTC. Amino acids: CASSQPRLAGRGEQYF.

CDR3: CASSLVATTGELFF. The CDR3 bases are TGTGCCAGCAGCTTAGTAGCAACCACCGGGGAGCTGTTTTTT. J is TRBJ2-2 and V is TRBV7-9, with unresolved D. The germline V gene encodes CDR1 SEHNR and CDR2 FQNEAQ (reference sequence). V shed 1 base and J shed 4 bases, with 7 bases lying between them. The CDR3 is made up of 14 amino acids.

CDR3 nucleotides: TGTGCCAGCAGCTTGGGACAGGGTGGTTACTATGGCTACACCTTC. The encoded protein is CASSLGQGGYYGYTF. The rearrangement uses TRBV7-2 and TRBJ1-2, with 9 bases matching TRBD1. The CDR3 is made up of 15 amino acids. After removal of 3 bases from V and 3 bases from J, the junction contained 5 bases not matched to a gene. CDR1 and CDR2 (germline): SGHTA, FQGNSA.

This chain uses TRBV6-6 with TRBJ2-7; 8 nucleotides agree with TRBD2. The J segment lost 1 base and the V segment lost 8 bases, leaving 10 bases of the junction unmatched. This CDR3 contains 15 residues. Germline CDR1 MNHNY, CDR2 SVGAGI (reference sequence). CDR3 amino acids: CASGDGTSGSYEQYF. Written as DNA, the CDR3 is TGTGCCAGCGGGGACGGAACTAGCGGATCCTACGAGCAGTACTTC.